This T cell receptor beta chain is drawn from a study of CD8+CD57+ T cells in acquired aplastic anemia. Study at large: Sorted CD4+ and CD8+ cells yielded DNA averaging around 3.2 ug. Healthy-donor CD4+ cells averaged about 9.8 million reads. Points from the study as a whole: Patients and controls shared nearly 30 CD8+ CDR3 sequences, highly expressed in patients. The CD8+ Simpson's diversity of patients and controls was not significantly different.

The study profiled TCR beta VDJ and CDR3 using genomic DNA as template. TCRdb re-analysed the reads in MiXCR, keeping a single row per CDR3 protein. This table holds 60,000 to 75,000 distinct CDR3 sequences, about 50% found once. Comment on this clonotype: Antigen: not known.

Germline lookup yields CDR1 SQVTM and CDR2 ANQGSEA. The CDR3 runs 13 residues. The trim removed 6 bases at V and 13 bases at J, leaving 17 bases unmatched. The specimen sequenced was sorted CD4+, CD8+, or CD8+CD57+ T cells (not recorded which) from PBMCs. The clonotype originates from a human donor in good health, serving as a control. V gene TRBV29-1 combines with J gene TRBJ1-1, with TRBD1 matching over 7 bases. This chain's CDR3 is CSVTRGGQEIVFF. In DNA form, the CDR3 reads TGCAGCGTGACCCGAGGAGGACAGGAGATCGTTTTCTTT.